This is a list of T cell receptor beta chains from one sample in a study of OX40 agonist ivuxolimab in advanced cancers. The table came from immunoSEQ multiplex PCR; TCRdb's copy has only in-frame clones and leaves some out. This sample has approximately 90,000 clones, with about 90% found just once. Sequencing used CD4+ or CD8+ T cells sorted from blood, obtained in a trial of the OX40 agonist ivuxolimab. These TCRs come from an adult with an advanced solid tumor such as melanoma, head and neck, liver or kidney cancer. Both conserved end residues are part of each CDR3. D genes are given only for firm matches. Size is omitted from some rows. Given values are once, few, many or a class for expanded clones.

d_gene: -; j_gene: TRBJ2-2; v_gene: TRBV5-1; abundance: once; CDR3aa: CASSVGGPGEGNTGELFF; CDR3nt: TGCGCCAGCAGTGTGGGCGGGCCCGGCGAAGGGAACACCGGGGAGCTGTTTTTT
d_gene: -; j_gene: TRBJ2-7; v_gene: TRBV7-6; abundance: -; CDR3aa: CASSLAGVEQYF; CDR3nt: TGTGCCAGCAGCTTAGCGGGGGTCGAGCAGTACTTC
d_gene: -; j_gene: TRBJ2-5; v_gene: TRBV11-3; abundance: -; CDR3aa: CASSSKGERGTQYF; CDR3nt: TGTGCCAGCAGTTCAAAGGGCGAGCGCGGGACCCAGTACTTC
d_gene: -; j_gene: TRBJ2-7; v_gene: TRBV6-6; abundance: -; CDR3aa: CASSWKDVHEQYF; CDR3nt: TGTGCCAGCAGTTGGAAGGACGTCCACGAGCAGTACTTC
d_gene: -; j_gene: TRBJ2-6; v_gene: TRBV9; abundance: -; CDR3aa: CASSVGASGANVLTF; CDR3nt: TGTGCCAGCAGCGTAGGGGCCTCTGGGGCCAACGTCCTGACTTTC
d_gene: -; j_gene: TRBJ2-3; v_gene: TRBV13; abundance: -; CDR3aa: CASSVIPRDTQYF; CDR3nt: TGTGCCAGCAGCGTAATCCCGAGAGATACGCAGTATTTT
d_gene: -; j_gene: TRBJ2-7; v_gene: TRBV27; abundance: -; CDR3aa: CASSLRDGSYEQYF; CDR3nt: TGTGCCAGCAGTCTCCGGGACGGCTCCTACGAGCAGTACTTC
d_gene: -; j_gene: TRBJ2-7; v_gene: TRBV18; abundance: -; CDR3aa: CASSPGRYSYEQYF; CDR3nt: TGTGCCAGCTCACCGGGGCGGTACTCCTACGAGCAGTACTTC
d_gene: TRBD2; j_gene: TRBJ2-1; v_gene: TRBV27; abundance: -; CDR3aa: CASSLGRNNEQFF; CDR3nt: TGTGCCAGCAGTCTCGGGAGGAACAATGAGCAGTTCTTC
d_gene: -; j_gene: TRBJ2-5; v_gene: TRBV10-2; abundance: -; CDR3aa: CASSERGRQQETQYF; CDR3nt: TGCGCCAGCAGTGAGCGGGGCAGGCAGCAAGAGACCCAGTACTTC
d_gene: TRBD2; j_gene: TRBJ2-7; v_gene: TRBV9; abundance: -; CDR3aa: CASSVERIAGRSEQYF; CDR3nt: TGTGCCAGCAGCGTAGAGAGGATAGCGGGACGAAGCGAGCAGTACTTC
d_gene: -; j_gene: TRBJ2-7; v_gene: TRBV4-1; abundance: -; CDR3aa: CASSQDPGRASYEQYF; CDR3nt: TGCGCCAGCAGCCAAGATCCCGGGAGAGCATCCTACGAGCAGTACTTC
d_gene: TRBD1; j_gene: TRBJ2-7; v_gene: TRBV5-5; abundance: -; CDR3aa: CASSLTRGQVSYEQYF; CDR3nt: TGTGCCAGCAGCTTGACCCGCGGACAGGTCTCCTACGAGCAGTACTTC
d_gene: -; j_gene: TRBJ2-1; v_gene: TRBV15; abundance: -; CDR3aa: CATSRVDGIEAEQFF; CDR3nt: TGTGCCACCAGCAGAGTGGATGGGATAGAGGCTGAGCAGTTCTTC
d_gene: -; j_gene: TRBJ2-1; v_gene: TRBV20-1; abundance: -; CDR3aa: CSASLDNEQFF; CDR3nt: TGCAGTGCTAGCCTCGACAATGAGCAGTTCTTC
d_gene: -; j_gene: TRBJ1-5; v_gene: TRBV29-1; abundance: -; CDR3aa: CSVRTDSNQPQHF; CDR3nt: TGCAGCGTGAGGACAGATAGCAATCAGCCCCAGCATTTT
d_gene: TRBD2; j_gene: TRBJ2-1; v_gene: TRBV25-1; abundance: once; CDR3aa: CASSESGTSGRTYNEQFF; CDR3nt: TGTGCCAGCAGTGAATCCGGGACTAGCGGGAGGACATACAATGAGCAGTTCTTC
d_gene: TRBD1; j_gene: TRBJ1-5; v_gene: TRBV5-6; abundance: once; CDR3aa: CASSPRGLGNQPQHF; CDR3nt: TGTGCCAGCAGCCCCAGGGGGCTGGGCAATCAGCCCCAGCATTTT
d_gene: -; j_gene: TRBJ2-7; v_gene: TRBV27; abundance: -; CDR3aa: CASSLKSSYYEQYF; CDR3nt: TGTGCCAGCAGTTTAAAGAGCTCATACTACGAGCAGTACTTC
d_gene: TRBD1; j_gene: TRBJ2-7; v_gene: TRBV29-1; abundance: -; CDR3aa: CSVGDRVPSEQYF; CDR3nt: TGCAGCGTGGGGGACAGGGTGCCCTCCGAGCAGTACTTC
d_gene: TRBD2; j_gene: TRBJ2-5; v_gene: TRBV5-4; abundance: -; CDR3aa: CASSLAGGLAGGRKTQYF; CDR3nt: TGTGCCAGCAGCTTGGCGGGGGGACTAGCGGGAGGGAGGAAGACCCAGTACTTC
d_gene: -; j_gene: TRBJ2-5; v_gene: TRBV28; abundance: once; CDR3aa: CASSPDYTWAQYF; CDR3nt: TGTGCCAGCAGTCCCGACTATACATGGGCCCAGTACTTC
d_gene: -; j_gene: TRBJ2-7; v_gene: TRBV5-1; abundance: -; CDR3aa: CASSLPLSSEPYEQYF; CDR3nt: TGCGCCAGCAGCCTGCCACTATCTAGCGAACCGTACGAGCAGTACTTC
d_gene: -; j_gene: TRBJ1-3; v_gene: TRBV7-3; abundance: once; CDR3aa: CASSPWGPGSGNTIYF; CDR3nt: TGTGCCAGCAGCCCATGGGGGCCCGGCTCTGGAAACACCATATATTTT
d_gene: -; j_gene: TRBJ2-6; v_gene: TRBV6-1; abundance: few; CDR3aa: CASREEPGVGLSGANVLTF; CDR3nt: TGTGCCAGCAGGGAAGAACCGGGGGTGGGGCTCTCTGGGGCCAACGTCCTGACTTTC
d_gene: TRBD1; j_gene: TRBJ2-7; v_gene: TRBV6-5; abundance: -; CDR3aa: CASSYSGTGTREQYF; CDR3nt: TGTGCCAGCAGTTACTCCGGGACAGGGACTCGAGAGCAGTACTTC
d_gene: -; j_gene: TRBJ2-7; v_gene: TRBV11-2; abundance: -; CDR3aa: CASSPQLGLQYF; CDR3nt: TGTGCCAGCAGCCCCCAGTTGGGCTTGCAGTACTTC
d_gene: -; j_gene: TRBJ2-7; v_gene: TRBV12-2; abundance: -; CDR3aa: CASRLVSGLAGRYEQYF; CDR3nt: TGTGCAAGTCGCTTAGTATCGGGACTAGCGGGAAGGTACGAGCAGTACTTC
d_gene: -; j_gene: TRBJ1-5; v_gene: TRBV5-6; abundance: -; CDR3aa: CASSLSAGDSNQPQHF; CDR3nt: TGTGCCAGCAGCTTGTCGGCAGGGGATAGCAATCAGCCCCAGCATTTT
d_gene: -; j_gene: TRBJ1-1; v_gene: TRBV18; abundance: -; CDR3aa: CASSPLQGEAFF; CDR3nt: TGTGCCAGCTCACCCCTACAGGGAGAAGCTTTCTTT
d_gene: TRBD2; j_gene: TRBJ2-2; v_gene: TRBV9; abundance: -; CDR3aa: CASSLAGGSTGELFF; CDR3nt: TGTGCCAGCAGTCTAGCGGGAGGAAGCACCGGGGAGCTGTTTTTT
d_gene: TRBD2; j_gene: TRBJ2-7; v_gene: TRBV7-8; abundance: -; CDR3aa: CASSLSGLVPNEQYF; CDR3nt: TGTGCCAGCAGCTTGTCCGGACTAGTCCCTAACGAGCAGTACTTC
d_gene: TRBD2; j_gene: TRBJ2-1; v_gene: TRBV30; abundance: -; CDR3aa: CAWNKPGTSGLNEQFF; CDR3nt: TGTGCCTGGAACAAGCCCGGGACTAGCGGGCTGAATGAGCAGTTCTTC
d_gene: -; j_gene: TRBJ2-3; v_gene: TRBV7-3; abundance: -; CDR3aa: CASRQDFSTDTQYF; CDR3nt: TGTGCCAGCAGGCAGGACTTTAGCACAGATACGCAGTATTTT
d_gene: -; j_gene: TRBJ2-7; v_gene: TRBV10-2; abundance: -; CDR3aa: CASSLAEYEQYF; CDR3nt: TGCGCCAGCAGTTTGGCCGAGTACGAGCAGTACTTC
d_gene: -; j_gene: TRBJ2-2; v_gene: TRBV5-1; abundance: -; CDR3aa: CASSPFQVRTGELFF; CDR3nt: TGCGCCAGCAGCCCGTTCCAGGTCAGGACCGGGGAGCTGTTTTTT
d_gene: TRBD1; j_gene: TRBJ2-2; v_gene: TRBV7-9; abundance: once; CDR3aa: CASRDRGAGELFF; CDR3nt: TGTGCCAGCCGGGACAGGGGCGCCGGGGAGCTGTTTTTT
d_gene: -; j_gene: TRBJ2-5; v_gene: TRBV4-1; abundance: -; CDR3aa: CASSLREGGGGQETQYF; CDR3nt: TGCGCCAGCAGCCTTAGGGAAGGGGGCGGGGGGCAAGAGACCCAGTACTTC
d_gene: -; j_gene: TRBJ1-3; v_gene: TRBV4-1; abundance: -; CDR3aa: CASSQGFRVRNTIYF; CDR3nt: TGCGCCAGCAGCCAGGGCTTCAGGGTGCGGAACACCATATATTTT
d_gene: TRBD1; j_gene: TRBJ2-7; v_gene: TRBV5-1; abundance: -; CDR3aa: CASSLAGTGEGDYEQYF; CDR3nt: TGCGCCAGCAGCTTGGCCGGGACAGGTGAAGGAGACTACGAGCAGTACTTC
d_gene: -; j_gene: TRBJ2-7; v_gene: TRBV7-3; abundance: -; CDR3aa: CASSLAGTYEQYF; CDR3nt: TGTGCCAGCAGCTTAGCTGGGACCTACGAGCAGTACTTC
d_gene: TRBD1; j_gene: TRBJ2-5; v_gene: TRBV11-1; abundance: -; CDR3aa: CASSSGQGEWLGETQYF; CDR3nt: TGTGCCAGCAGCTCGGGACAGGGAGAATGGCTTGGGGAGACCCAGTACTTC
d_gene: -; j_gene: TRBJ1-1; v_gene: TRBV4-2; abundance: -; CDR3aa: CASSQDQGRGIEAFF; CDR3nt: TGTGCCAGCAGCCAAGATCAGGGCAGGGGAATAGAAGCTTTCTTT
d_gene: -; j_gene: TRBJ2-3; v_gene: TRBV13; abundance: -; CDR3aa: CASSSKGHTDTQYF; CDR3nt: TGTGCCAGCAGCTCCAAAGGCCACACAGATACGCAGTATTTT
d_gene: -; j_gene: TRBJ1-1; v_gene: TRBV29-1; abundance: -; CDR3aa: CSVEKGDTEAFF; CDR3nt: TGCAGCGTTGAAAAAGGGGACACTGAAGCTTTCTTT
d_gene: -; j_gene: TRBJ1-1; v_gene: TRBV28; abundance: -; CDR3aa: CASSLVQDHPAFF; CDR3nt: TGTGCCAGCAGTTTAGTTCAGGACCACCCTGCTTTCTTT